The rows below give T cell receptor beta chains drawn from one sample of a study of vaccination effects on CD4 cells after COVID-19. Antigens of these TCRs are unknown. The assay was immunoSEQ multiplex PCR, and TCRdb's table has in-frame clones only and misses some. The table shows 35,000 to 50,000 clones, with roughly 76% occurring only once. Sample: CD4+ T cells from PBMCs cultured with HCoV-OC43 spike peptides, taken before COVID-19 vaccination. These receptors all stem from a human donor who received a COVID-19 vaccine. Each CDR3 is given with its conserved first and last residue. Each record gives: V gene, CDR3 length, J gene, CDR3 protein.

v_call: TRBV3-1/TRBV3-2; cdr3_length: 13; j_call: TRBJ1-3; cdr3_aa: CASRPPSGNTIYF
v_call: TRBV28; cdr3_length: 13; j_call: TRBJ1-5; cdr3_aa: CASLPGLNQPQHF
v_call: TRBV5-1; cdr3_length: 12; j_call: TRBJ2-5; cdr3_aa: CASSEPGETQYF
v_call: TRBV3-1/TRBV3-2; cdr3_length: 16; j_call: TRBJ1-2; cdr3_aa: CASSQAGQGGTYGYTF
v_call: TRBV3-1/TRBV3-2; cdr3_length: 13; j_call: TRBJ2-1; cdr3_aa: CASSQDRGGEQFF
v_call: TRBV14; cdr3_length: 12; j_call: TRBJ2-2; cdr3_aa: CASSRNVGELFF
v_call: TRBV6-6; cdr3_length: 19; j_call: TRBJ1-6; cdr3_aa: CASSPPGQGAADGNSPLHF
v_call: TRBV9; cdr3_length: 12; j_call: TRBJ1-1; cdr3_aa: CASSRQAKEAFF
v_call: TRBV12-3/TRBV12-4; cdr3_length: 12; j_call: TRBJ1-2; cdr3_aa: CASSTTGVGYTF
v_call: TRBV6-5; cdr3_length: 16; j_call: TRBJ2-5; cdr3_aa: CASSYKGLAIKETQYF
v_call: TRBV6-1; cdr3_length: 12; j_call: TRBJ2-7; cdr3_aa: CASSEGAGEQYF
v_call: TRBV14; cdr3_length: 18; j_call: TRBJ2-5; cdr3_aa: CASSPSGLAGGRGETQYF
v_call: TRBV9; cdr3_length: 14; j_call: TRBJ2-2; cdr3_aa: CASSVAGGPGELFF
v_call: TRBV4-2; cdr3_length: 16; j_call: TRBJ1-2; cdr3_aa: CASSQEQGQGNRGYTF
v_call: TRBV6-5; cdr3_length: 14; j_call: TRBJ1-5; cdr3_aa: CASSKDRAGQPQHF
v_call: TRBV6-1; cdr3_length: 16; j_call: TRBJ2-6; cdr3_aa: CASSESIYSGANVLTF
v_call: TRBV19; cdr3_length: 18; j_call: TRBJ2-1; cdr3_aa: CASSIATSGFLTHNEQFF
v_call: TRBV5-1; cdr3_length: 14; j_call: TRBJ2-2; cdr3_aa: CASRKETVAGELFF
v_call: TRBV5-1; cdr3_length: 15; j_call: TRBJ2-3; cdr3_aa: CASSLAGSFTDTQYF
v_call: TRBV7-2; cdr3_length: 14; j_call: TRBJ1-3; cdr3_aa: CASSLGNSGNTIYF
v_call: TRBV18; cdr3_length: 14; j_call: TRBJ2-3; cdr3_aa: CASSPDRETDTQYF
v_call: TRBV18; cdr3_length: 16; j_call: TRBJ1-3; cdr3_aa: CASSLGTGADGNTIYF
v_call: TRBV5-1; cdr3_length: 17; j_call: TRBJ2-4; cdr3_aa: CASSLRGLTGTKNIQYF
v_call: TRBV6-1; cdr3_length: 14; j_call: TRBJ1-5; cdr3_aa: CASSEWGGNQPQHF
v_call: TRBV3-1/TRBV3-2; cdr3_length: 12; j_call: TRBJ1-6; cdr3_aa: CASRNANSPLHF
v_call: TRBV28; cdr3_length: 20; j_call: TRBJ2-2; cdr3_aa: CASRDGTSGRRLGNTGELFF
v_call: TRBV7-2; cdr3_length: 14; j_call: TRBJ2-7; cdr3_aa: CASSLGPRGGEQYF
v_call: TRBV2; cdr3_length: 11; j_call: TRBJ2-1; cdr3_aa: CASSEGYEQFF
v_call: TRBV4-1; cdr3_length: 13; j_call: TRBJ2-3; cdr3_aa: CASSQIHTDTQYF
v_call: TRBV2; cdr3_length: 16; j_call: TRBJ1-3; cdr3_aa: CASDGQGPGSGNTIYF
v_call: TRBV6-5; cdr3_length: 11; j_call: TRBJ2-2; cdr3_aa: CASSFSGELFF
v_call: TRBV24-1; cdr3_length: 14; j_call: TRBJ2-3; cdr3_aa: CATSDPNRPDTQYF
v_call: TRBV29-1; cdr3_length: 12; j_call: TRBJ1-2; cdr3_aa: CSAGDRGYGYTF
v_call: TRBV20-1; cdr3_length: 12; j_call: TRBJ1-1; cdr3_aa: CSASRGDTEAFF
v_call: TRBV9; cdr3_length: 15; j_call: TRBJ1-4; cdr3_aa: CASSAYSATNEKLFF
v_call: TRBV5-1; cdr3_length: 12; j_call: TRBJ1-1; cdr3_aa: CASSNDRGGAFF